Shown below are 3 T cell receptor beta chains from a single sample sequenced in a study of cytomegalovirus exposure and HLA in healthy donors. PCR was performed using 60 Vbeta and 13 Jbeta primers. The repertoire was sequenced with immunoSEQ multiplex PCR; TCRdb's copy has only in-frame clones and lacks some. The repertoire holds 100,000 to 150,000 clones, more than 65% seen once, with 9.5% to 15% in the top ten. Sequencing used PBMCs. All receptors derive from a woman aged 40 to 49 in good health and CMV-seropositive.

In its sample, this clone ranks as medium-sized. The genes are TRBV29-1 and TRBJ2-1; the D is unclear. V lost 4 bases to trimming and J lost 9 bases, with 7 bases between them. CDR1 is SQVTM and CDR2 is ANQGSEA in the germline V gene. The CDR3 has 10 amino acids. The CDR3 region is CSVARSEQFF. In nucleotides, the CDR3 is TGCAGCGTTGCGCGGAGTGAGCAGTTCTTC.

CDR3: CASSKLTGSSYNEQFF. CDR3 in DNA: TGTGCCAGCTCAAAGCTTACTGGTTCCTCCTACAATGAGCAGTTCTTC. This chain connects TRBV18 to TRBJ2-1; no reliable D call. CDR3 size: 16 residues. V lost 5 bases and J lost 0, with 14 bases in between. CDR1 is KGHSH and CDR2 is LQKENI in the germline V gene.

The rearrangement uses TRBV5-1 and TRBJ2-3, with 12 bases lining up with TRBD2. The trim removed 0 bases at V and 0 bases at J, leaving 2 bases unmatched. This CDR3 spans 17 amino acids. In germline, CDR1 is SGHRS, CDR2 YFSETQ. As DNA, the CDR3 is TGCGCCAGCAGCTTGGAGGGGACTAGCGGGAGCACAGATACGCAGTATTTT. Translation: CASSLEGTSGSTDTQYF.